Listed below are T cell receptor beta chains from one sample, sequenced in a study of Ad26.COV2.S vaccination and SARS-CoV-2 variants. Assay: immunoSEQ multiplex PCR; the TCRdb copy retains only in-frame clones and omits some. Seen here are about half a million clones, roughly nine tenths observed once, and the top ten hold 1.7%. Sequences were derived from peripheral blood, sampled in a trial of Ad26.COV2.S vaccine versus placebo. These receptors were taken from a person between 18 and 59 years old who received the Ad26.COV2.S COVID-19 vaccine or a placebo. The CDR3 runs from the conserved cysteine through the conserved F or W. A D gene is named only where the DNA matches it firmly. Clone size, where shown, is once, few, many, or a class for clones that have expanded.

clone size: -
J gene: TRBJ2-7
CDR3 length: 14
V gene: TRBV28
D gene: TRBD2
CDR3 protein: CASSLRTSVDEQYF
CDR3 DNA: TGTGCCAGCAGTTTAAGGACTAGCGTCGACGAGCAGTACTTC

clone size: -
J gene: TRBJ2-1
CDR3 length: 13
V gene: TRBV30
D gene: -
CDR3 protein: CAWSVQGLNEQFF
CDR3 DNA: TGTGCCTGGAGTGTACAAGGGCTTAATGAGCAGTTCTTC

clone size: -
J gene: TRBJ2-7
CDR3 length: 15
V gene: TRBV4-2
D gene: TRBD2
CDR3 protein: CASSQLLAGSYEQYF
CDR3 DNA: TGTGCCAGCAGCCAACTCCTAGCGGGGAGCTACGAGCAGTACTTC

clone size: -
J gene: TRBJ2-2
CDR3 length: 16
V gene: TRBV9
D gene: TRBD1
CDR3 protein: CASSPRGQPLAGELFF
CDR3 DNA: TGTGCCAGCAGCCCGAGGGGACAGCCCTTGGCCGGGGAGCTGTTTTTT

clone size: -
J gene: TRBJ1-2
CDR3 length: 16
V gene: TRBV19
D gene: TRBD1
CDR3 protein: CASSRTGHGANYGYTF
CDR3 DNA: TGTGCCAGTAGTCGGACAGGCCACGGAGCTAACTATGGCTACACCTTC

clone size: -
J gene: TRBJ2-7
CDR3 length: 16
V gene: TRBV7-9
D gene: TRBD2
CDR3 protein: CASTPTSGTAFYEQYF
CDR3 DNA: TGTGCCAGCACCCCGACTAGCGGGACGGCCTTCTACGAGCAGTACTTC

clone size: -
J gene: TRBJ1-1
CDR3 length: 13
V gene: TRBV12-3/TRBV12-4
D gene: TRBD1
CDR3 protein: CASSFSGGTEAFF
CDR3 DNA: TGTGCCAGCAGTTTTTCAGGGGGCACTGAAGCTTTCTTT

clone size: -
J gene: TRBJ2-5
CDR3 length: 15
V gene: TRBV4-2
D gene: -
CDR3 protein: CASSARLAGTETQYF
CDR3 DNA: TGTGCCAGCAGCGCCCGTTTGGCGGGAACAGAGACCCAGTACTTC

clone size: few
J gene: TRBJ2-3
CDR3 length: 18
V gene: TRBV27
D gene: TRBD1
CDR3 protein: CASSLVPSLGQSTDTQYF
CDR3 DNA: TGTGCCAGCAGTTTAGTCCCAAGTCTGGGACAGAGCACAGATACGCAGTATTTT

clone size: -
J gene: TRBJ2-3
CDR3 length: 18
V gene: TRBV5-5
D gene: TRBD2
CDR3 protein: CASSSGLAGVTSTDTQYF
CDR3 DNA: TGTGCCAGCAGCTCTGGACTAGCGGGAGTTACTAGCACAGATACGCAGTATTTT